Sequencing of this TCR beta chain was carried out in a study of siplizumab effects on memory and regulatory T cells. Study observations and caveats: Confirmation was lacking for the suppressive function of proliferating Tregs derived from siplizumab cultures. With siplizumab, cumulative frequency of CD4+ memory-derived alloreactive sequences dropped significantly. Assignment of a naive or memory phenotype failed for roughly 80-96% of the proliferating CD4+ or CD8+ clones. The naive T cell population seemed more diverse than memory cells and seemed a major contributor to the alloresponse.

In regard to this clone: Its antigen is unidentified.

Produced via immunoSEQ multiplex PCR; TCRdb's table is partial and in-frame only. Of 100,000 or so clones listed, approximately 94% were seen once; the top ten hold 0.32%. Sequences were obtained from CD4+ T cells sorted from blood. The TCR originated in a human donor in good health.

The CDR3 protein is CASSFNRMNTEAFF. CDR3 bases: TGTGCCAGCAGCTTTAACAGAATGAACACTGAAGCTTTCTTT. The chain uses TRBV5-5 and TRBJ1-1; D uncertain. CDR1 and CDR2 (germline): SGHKS, YYEKEE (reference sequence). The CDR3 totals 14 residues. V shed 2 bases and J shed 0 bases, with 8 bases lying between them.